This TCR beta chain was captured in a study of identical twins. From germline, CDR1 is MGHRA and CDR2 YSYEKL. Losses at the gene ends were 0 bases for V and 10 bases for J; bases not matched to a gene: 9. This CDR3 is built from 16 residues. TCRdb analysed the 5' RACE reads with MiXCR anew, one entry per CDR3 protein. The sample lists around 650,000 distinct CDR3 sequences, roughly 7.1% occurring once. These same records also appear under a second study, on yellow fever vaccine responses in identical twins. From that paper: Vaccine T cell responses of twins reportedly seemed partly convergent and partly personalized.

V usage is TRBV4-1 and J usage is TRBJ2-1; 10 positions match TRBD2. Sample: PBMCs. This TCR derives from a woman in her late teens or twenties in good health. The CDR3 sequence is CASSQEKAGGLLEQFF. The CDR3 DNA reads TGCGCCAGCAGCCAAGAAAAAGCGGGGGGGCTTCTAGAGCAGTTCTTC.